Following are 7 T cell receptor beta chains from one sample sequenced in a study of blood T cells in healthy people across ages. The authors ran a second PCR of about 6 to 11 cycles using a sample-barcoded 5' primer and a J-beta primer mix. TCRdb re-called the 5' RACE reads with MiXCR, one entry per CDR3 protein. The table records 700,000 to 900,000 distinct CDR3 sequences, roughly 24% of them present only once. The same sample was also studied in work on T cells of mothers and their children.

The sequenced sample was blood. Receptors were obtained from a boy between 5 and 17 years old in good health.

This clonotype has a handful of counts. The V call is TRBV20-1, the J call TRBJ1-2, with TRBD1 as a possible D gene (5 bases). V dropped 3 bases and J dropped 4 bases, with 18 bases sitting between them. The germline CDR1 and CDR2 sequences are DFQATT and SNEGSKA (reference sequence). This CDR3 region has 15 residues. As DNA, the CDR3 is TGCAGTGCTAGTCCGCAGGGAAAGGACGGCTATGGCTACACCTTC. The encoded protein is CSASPQGKDGYGYTF.

This clonotype has more than one count but fewer than ten. This rearrangement joins TRBV15 to TRBJ2-2; 12 bases line up with TRBD2. Per germline, CDR1 LNHNV and CDR2 YYDKDF (reference sequence). The ends lost 0 bases at V and 0 bases at J; junction bases unmatched: 5. CDR3 length equals 19 residues. The CDR3 protein is CATSRDPLAGGPNTGELFF. The CDR3 DNA sequence: TGTGCCACCAGCAGAGATCCGCTAGCGGGGGGGCCGAACACCGGGGAGCTGTTTTTT.

This clonotype was seen a few times. The rearrangement uses TRBV15 and TRBJ2-5; D remains ambiguous. Germline V gives CDR1 LNHNV, CDR2 YYDKDF (reference sequence). CDR3 length: 13 amino acids. Between the trimmed V and J ends, which lost 4 bases and 7 bases, there was a span of 13 bases. CDR3 in DNA: TGTGCCACCAGCATTGACTTCTCCGGGACCCAGTACTTC. Amino acids: CATSIDFSGTQYF. Supplemented by reference TRBV15 and TRBJ2-5, the full variable domain reads DAMVIQNPRYQVTQFGKPVTLSCSQTLNHNVMYWYQQKSSQAPKLLFHYYDKDFNNEADTPDNFQSRRPNTSFCFLDIRSPGLGDTAMYLCATSIDFSGTQYFGPGTRLLVL.

This clonotype was seen more than once but under ten times. The J gene is TRBJ2-3, the V gene TRBV20-1; no clear D gene. Looked up from germline, CDR1 is DFQATT and CDR2 is SNEGSKA (reference sequence). The V gene lost 1 base and the J gene lost 2 bases, with 10 bases spanning the gap. The CDR3 is made up of 14 amino acids. The CDR3 spells CSARVGPNTDTQYF. CDR3 in DNA: TGCAGTGCTAGAGTTGGTCCTAACACAGATACGCAGTATTTT.

This clonotype was observed a few times. The CDR3 coding sequence is TGTGCCAGCAGCTTAAAGGTAACGGACACTGAAGCTTTCTTT. This gives the protein CASSLKVTDTEAFF. This chain connects TRBV13 to TRBJ1-1; D ambiguous. Trimming took 2 bases from V and 3 from J, leaving 10 bases between them. The CDR3 contains 14 residues. CDR1 PRHDT and CDR2 FYEKMQ come from the germline V gene (reference sequence).

This clonotype has only a few counts. The gene calls are TRBV20-1 and TRBJ1-4; no definite D call. Per germline, CDR1 DFQATT and CDR2 SNEGSKA (reference sequence). The CDR3 spans 13 residues. Trimming removed 7 bases at V and 6 bases at J, with 15 bases between. CDR3 residues: CSVRSPVDEKLFF. Written as DNA, the CDR3 is TGCAGTGTCAGGAGCCCAGTTGATGAAAAACTGTTTTTT.

The sample holds a few counts of this clonotype. The genes are TRBV25-1 and TRBJ1-5; D is possibly TRBD1 (6 bases). Germline CDR1 reads MGHDK; CDR2 reads SYGVNS. Deletions cut 8 bases from V and 3 bases from J, with 14 bases between. The CDR3 spans 14 residues. The chain's CDR3 is CASRGRGSNQPQHF. The CDR3 coding sequence is TGTGCCAGCCGGGGGCGAGGTTCCAATCAGCCCCAGCATTTT. The full variable domain, in which reference TRBV25-1 and TRBJ1-5 provide the parts outside the CDR3, is EADIYQTPRYLVIGTGKKITLECSQTMGHDKMYWYQQDPGMELHLIHYSYGVNSTEKGDLSSESTVSRIRTEHFPLTLESARPSHTSQYLCASRGRGSNQPQHFGDGTRLSIL.